This T cell receptor beta chain was sequenced for a study of shared clonotypes between healthy human individuals. Study-wide points: Sharing across four donors was highest in naive CD4 (roughly 5%) and lowest in memory CD8 (roughly 0.4%).

Comments on this clone: Its antigen is unidentified.

The assay was immunoSEQ multiplex PCR, and TCRdb's table has in-frame clones only and misses some. The table includes over 2 million clones, about 90% detected once. Specimen: naive CD4+ T cells from PBMCs. Sample subset: CD45RA+ positively selected. The receptor comes from a man younger than 30 in good health. Some clones in this sample may be carry-over from other donors' samples.

Here the CDR3 reads CASSFRSGRGNEQFF. The CDR3 DNA sequence: TGTGCCAGCAGCTTCCGGAGCGGAAGAGGTAATGAGCAGTTCTTC. This rearrangement joins TRBV7-2 to TRBJ2-1; the D gene is possibly TRBD2 (5 bases). In germline, CDR1 is SGHTA, CDR2 FQGNSA. The ends were cut back, 3 bases at V and 7 bases at J, with 16 bases in the middle. The CDR3 has 15 amino acids.